This TCR beta chain comes out of a study of T cell responses to AZD1222 COVID-19 vaccine. There are 15 residues in the CDR3. Germline CDR1 reads MNHEY; CDR2 reads SVGAGI. Trimming removed 0 bases from V and 5 bases from J, with 13 bases in between. Profiling relied on immunoSEQ multiplex PCR, and the TCRdb table lists in-frame clones only, not all of them. The sample lists around 80,000 clones; roughly 87% were seen once. The specimen comprised peripheral blood, sampled 28 days after the second AZD1222 dose. The chain is built from TRBV6-5 and TRBJ1-1, with a possible D match to TRBD1 (5 bases). The TCR comes from an adult who received the AZD1222 COVID-19 vaccine. For the CDR3, the DNA is TGTGCCAGCAGTTACTCAGGGGCGGGAAGAACTGAAGCTTTCTTT. Translation gives CASSYSGAGRTEAFF.